The clone carrying this T cell receptor (beta chain) has a count of ten or more. Genes here carry mouse names. The CDR3 extends 4 residues past the end of the read, so its final part is completed from the germline J gene. Trimming took off 1 base at V and 3 bases at J, with 15 bases between the two ends. This CDR3 has 16 residues. Germline V gene data show CDR1 as NNHDY and CDR2 as SYVADS. This sample was taken from a study of CD8+ T cells in alopecia areata. RNA, once extracted, was reverse transcribed into cDNA for use as the sequencing template. Sequencing was performed with immunoSEQ multiplex PCR; in TCRdb, only in-frame clones are kept and a portion is missing. This repertoire lists under 7,000 clones without singletons; approximately 32% sits in the top ten. Separation of pooled cutaneous lymph node cells was by sorting with CD4, CD8alpha, NKG2D, NKG2ACE and other markers.

Sequencing was performed on CD8+ T cells sorted from a lymph node. V gene TRBV13-3 combines with J gene TRBJ2-5; TRBD1 is a possible D gene (5 bases). The sequence came from a C3H/HeJ mouse with alopecia areata. For the strain, the MHC haplotype given is H2-k. The CDR3 loop is CASSDSQGRGQDTQYF. Incomplete CDR3 DNA: TGTGCCAGCAGTGATAGTCAGGGAAGAGGGCAAGAC.